A selection of T cell receptor beta chains follows, all from one sample in a study of cytomegalovirus exposure and HLA in healthy donors. Profiled with immunoSEQ multiplex PCR; TCRdb holds only in-frame clones, not every one. The data contain about 130,000 clones, around four fifths of them singletons. The sequencing input was PBMCs. The receptors stem from a boy aged 5-17 years in good health and CMV-seronegative. The CDR3 runs from the conserved cysteine through the conserved F or W. A D gene is named only where the DNA matches it firmly. Clone size, where shown, is once, few, many, or a class for clones that have expanded.

v_call	d_call	clone_size	j_call	cdr3_aa	cdr3_nt
TRBV9	.	.	TRBJ1-4	CASSVGQGGYEKLFF	TGTGCCAGCAGCGTAGGGCAGGGAGGTTATGAAAAACTGTTTTTT
TRBV10-2	.	.	TRBJ2-7	CASSEWGGAYEQYF	TGCGCCAGCAGTGAGTGGGGCGGGGCCTACGAGCAGTACTTC
TRBV4-1	TRBD1	.	TRBJ1-2	CASSQDEVQGSNYGYTF	TGCGCCAGCAGCCAAGATGAGGTACAGGGGTCTAACTATGGCTACACCTTC
TRBV27	.	.	TRBJ2-7	CASSLDSSFEQYF	TGTGCCAGCAGTTTAGACAGCTCCTTCGAGCAGTACTTC
TRBV9	.	.	TRBJ2-7	CASSVALDTRNEQYF	TGTGCCAGCAGCGTAGCCTTGGACACCAGGAACGAGCAGTACTTC
TRBV4-3	TRBD2	few	TRBJ2-1	CASSLIAGGYNEQFF	TGCGCCAGCAGTCTGATAGCGGGAGGATACAATGAGCAGTTCTTC
TRBV4-1	TRBD1	few	TRBJ1-1	CASSQVRGRSMNTEAFF	TGCGCCAGCAGCCAAGTAAGGGGGCGTTCAATGAACACTGAAGCTTTCTTT
TRBV5-1	TRBD2	.	TRBJ2-3	CASSLASGSTDTQYF	TGCGCCAGCAGCTTGGCTAGCGGGAGCACAGATACGCAGTATTTT
TRBV9	TRBD1	.	TRBJ1-1	CASSSWTGNTEAFF	TGTGCCAGCAGCTCCTGGACAGGTAACACTGAAGCTTTCTTT
TRBV27	.	once	TRBJ2-7	CASSLQTGNPGEQYF	TGTGCCAGCAGTTTACAGACAGGTAACCCAGGCGAGCAGTACTTC
TRBV5-1	TRBD2	.	TRBJ2-3	CASSLGLAVDTQYF	TGCGCCAGCAGCTTGGGTCTAGCGGTAGATACGCAGTATTTT
TRBV27	.	.	TRBJ1-1	CASSLLSAGRTEAFF	TGTGCCAGCAGTCTCCTATCGGCAGGGCGTACTGAAGCTTTCTTT
TRBV5-8	TRBD1	few	TRBJ2-1	CASSFGTVELNEQFF	TGTGCCAGCAGCTTTGGGACAGTGGAACTCAATGAGCAGTTCTTC
TRBV7-9	.	.	TRBJ2-2	CASSLAIGQGNTGELFF	TGTGCCAGCAGCTTAGCGATAGGGCAGGGGAACACCGGGGAGCTGTTTTTT
TRBV6-1	TRBD1	.	TRBJ1-5	CASSDPGTGLQPQHF	TGTGCCAGCAGTGATCCCGGGACAGGGTTACAGCCCCAGCATTTT
TRBV5-4	TRBD2	few	TRBJ2-3	CASSSPGLAETSTDTQYF	TGTGCCAGCAGCTCCCCGGGACTAGCGGAAACTAGCACAGATACGCAGTATTTT
TRBV10-3	TRBD2	.	TRBJ2-7	CAISDVLAGGANEQYF	TGTGCCATCAGTGACGTCCTAGCGGGAGGCGCCAACGAGCAGTACTTC
TRBV5-4	.	.	TRBJ1-1	CASSLRGGTEAFF	TGTGCCAGCAGCTTAAGGGGGGGGACTGAAGCTTTCTTT
TRBV19	.	once	TRBJ1-5	CASSIRGNQPQHF	TGTGCCAGTAGTATCCGGGGGAATCAGCCCCAGCATTTT
TRBV5-6	.	.	TRBJ1-4	CASSLAGVTNEKLFF	TGTGCCAGCAGCTTGGCCGGGGTAACTAATGAAAAACTGTTTTTT
TRBV7-3	.	.	TRBJ2-2	CASSLMGENTGELFF	TGTGCCAGCAGCTTAATGGGAGAGAACACCGGGGAGCTGTTTTTT
TRBV9	.	.	TRBJ2-3	CASEGVATDTQYF	TGTGCCAGTGAGGGGGTAGCCACAGATACGCAGTATTTT
TRBV29-1	TRBD1	.	TRBJ1-1	CSVGDSNTEAFF	TGCAGCGTTGGGGACAGCAACACTGAAGCTTTCTTT
TRBV15	TRBD2	once	TRBJ2-1	CATSREGGEQFF	TGTGCCACCAGCAGAGAGGGAGGGGAGCAGTTCTTC
TRBV9	TRBD2	.	TRBJ2-1	CASAEQAGVGDEQFF	TGTGCCAGCGCCGAACAAGCGGGAGTTGGCGATGAGCAGTTCTTC
TRBV10-2	.	.	TRBJ1-4	CASSPASTNEKLFF	TGCGCCAGCAGTCCAGCGTCAACTAATGAAAAACTGTTTTTT
TRBV4-2	.	.	TRBJ2-3	CASSQGIRGHHGDKDTQYF	TGTGCCAGCAGCCAAGGAATCAGGGGACACCACGGGGATAAAGATACGCAGTATTTT
TRBV2	TRBD2	once	TRBJ2-3	CAKSLAGDTQYF	TGTGCCAAGTCATTAGCGGGAGATACGCAGTATTTT